This T cell receptor (beta chain) was documented in a study of T cell repertoires in cytomegalovirus infection. Across the whole study: Recently identified HLA-C-restricted CMV epitopes and well-studied HLA-B-restricted CMV epitopes were used by the study.

TCRdb called the reads again in MiXCR, with one record for every CDR3 protein. The sample has roughly 800,000 distinct CDR3 sequences; just under 30% are singletons. In the case of this clonotype: Its antigen remains unidentified.

Trimming pared 4 bases from V and 4 bases from J, leaving 17 bases between. Germline V CDR1 and CDR2: SEHNR, FQNEAQ (reference sequence). The CDR3 has 15 amino acids. The TCR was taken from a human donor in good health (CMV status not recorded). Some clones in this sample may be carry-over from other donors' samples. The sample in question was cultured CD8+ T cells from PBMCs, obtained from culture after CMV antigen stimulation. This rearrangement joins TRBV7-9 to TRBJ2-7; D might be TRBD1 (5 bases). In DNA, the CDR3 is TGTGCCAGCAGCTCGGCCACTGACAGCTCTTACGAGCAGTACGTC. Translated: CASSSATDSSYEQYV.